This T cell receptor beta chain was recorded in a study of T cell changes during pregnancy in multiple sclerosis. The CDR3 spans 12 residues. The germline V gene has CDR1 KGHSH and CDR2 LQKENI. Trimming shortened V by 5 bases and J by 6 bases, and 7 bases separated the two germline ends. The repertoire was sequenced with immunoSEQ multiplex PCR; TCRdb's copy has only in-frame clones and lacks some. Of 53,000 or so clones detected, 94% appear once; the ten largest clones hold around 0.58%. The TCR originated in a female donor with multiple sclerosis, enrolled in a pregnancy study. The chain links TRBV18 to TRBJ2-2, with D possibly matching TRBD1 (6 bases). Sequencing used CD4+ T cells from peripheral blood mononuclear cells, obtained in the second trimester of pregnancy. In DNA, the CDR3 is TGTGCCAGCTCAGGGGGCTCCGGGGAGCTGTTTTTT. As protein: CASSGGSGELFF. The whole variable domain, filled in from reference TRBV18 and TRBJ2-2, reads NAGVMQNPRHLVRRRGQEARLRCSPMKGHSHVYWYRQLPEEGLKFMVYLQKENIIDESGMPKERFSAEFPKEGPSILRIQQVVRGDSAAYFCASSGGSGELFFGEGSRLTVL.